Below, 27 T cell receptor beta chains from the same sample are listed, as sequenced in a study of blood T cell repertoires in COVID-19. Here immunoSEQ multiplex PCR was the method, and the copy in TCRdb shows in-frame clones only, minus some. The data hold fewer than 350,000 clones, with roughly 89% observed a single time. Material: peripheral blood. These receptors were obtained from a man between 25 and 39 years old with COVID-19, enrolled during active disease.

V gene TRBV28 combines with J gene TRBJ1-5; weak D call: TRBD1 (5 bases). Trimming removed 3 bases at V and 13 bases at J, with 13 bases between. This CDR3 has 12 amino acids. Germline loops: CDR1 MDHEN, CDR2 SYDVKM. The CDR3 nucleotides are TGTGCCAGCAGTTTGGGGCTTGGAATACAGCATTTT. Translation gives CASSLGLGIQHF.

The CDR3 nucleotides read TGTGCCAGCAGTTTATGGTCCCAGGTGGCTGGAAACACCATATATTTT. It specifies CASSLWSQVAGNTIYF. J is TRBJ1-3 and V is TRBV28, with no clear D. The CDR3 spans 16 residues. The V end was cut by 0 bases, the J end by 2 bases, with 11 bases between. Germline V CDR1 and CDR2: MDHEN, SYDVKM.

This chain joins TRBV7-9 and TRBJ1-4; D ambiguous. The CDR3 runs 14 residues. The V gene lost 5 bases and the J gene lost 4 bases, with 11 bases spanning the gap. Germline CDR1 reads SEHNR; CDR2 reads FQNEAQ (reference sequence). The CDR3 loop is CASSPLRGNEKLFF. In nucleotides, the CDR3 is TGTGCCAGCAGCCCTCTCCGGGGTAATGAAAAACTGTTTTTT.

This chain uses TRBV10-3 with TRBJ2-3; 9 bases agree with TRBD2. The V gene's germline CDR1 is ENHRY and CDR2 SYGVKD. J was trimmed by 5 bases and V by 0 bases; bases with no gene match: 6. The CDR3 is 16 residues long. CDR3 amino acids: CAISESAGGRGDTQYF. The DNA for the CDR3 is TGTGCCATCAGTGAGTCCGCGGGGGGGCGTGGAGATACGCAGTATTTT.

The gene calls are TRBV12-3 or TRBV12-4 and TRBJ2-2; no reliable D call. V was pared by 7 bases and J by 3 bases, with 6 bases between. The CDR3 runs 12 residues. The CDR3 DNA reads as TGTGCCAGCACCCGGGACACCGGGGAGCTGTTTTTT. Amino acids: CASTRDTGELFF.

The chain has TRBV5-4 and TRBJ2-5; 12 bases map to TRBD2. The ends lost 7 bases at V and 5 bases at J; junction bases unmatched: 3. The CDR3 is 13 amino acids. CDR1 SGHNT and CDR2 YYREEE come from the germline V gene (reference sequence). The CDR3 nucleotides are TGTGCCAGCCAGACTAGCGGGGGCGAGACCCAGTACTTC. This codes for CASQTSGGETQYF.

The rearrangement links TRBV6-5 to TRBJ1-1; unclear D gene. The CDR3 has 12 amino acids. Trimming cost V 10 bases and J 11 bases, with 20 bases left between them. Looked up from germline, CDR1 is MNHEY and CDR2 is SVGAGI. This CDR3 is CATRPGRSKAFF. DNA for the CDR3: TGTGCCACCCGGCCGGGGAGGTCTAAGGCTTTCTTT.

This clone was found once. The V call is TRBV11-1, the J call TRBJ2-5; TRBD2 is a possible D gene (5 bases). CDR3 length equals 15 residues. Germline V gives CDR1 SGHAT, CDR2 FQDESV (reference sequence). Deletions cut 1 base from V and 0 bases from J, with 9 bases between. CDR3 in amino acids: CASSLGSGNQETQYF. The CDR3 DNA is TGTGCCAGCAGCTTAGGGTCGGGGAACCAAGAGACCCAGTACTTC.

The V call is TRBV24-1, the J call TRBJ2-1, with 10 bases identical to TRBD2. CDR1 is KGHDR and CDR2 is SFDVKD in the germline V gene. There are 16 residues in the CDR3. The V segment lost 3 bases and the J segment 4 bases; nucleotides outside the gene matches: 5. The CDR3 loop reads CATSDPSGSRYNEQFF. CDR3 sequence (DNA): TGTGCCACCAGTGATCCTAGCGGGAGTCGGTACAATGAGCAGTTCTTC.

The rearrangement joins TRBV6-6 to TRBJ2-2, with D perhaps TRBD2 (5 bases). V was shortened by 2 bases and J by 1 base, with 8 bases between the two germline ends. This CDR3 has 15 residues. The germline CDR1 and CDR2 sequences are MNHNY and SVGAGI (reference sequence). The CDR3 loop reads CASSYGRENTGELFF. The CDR3 DNA reads TGTGCCAGCAGTTACGGTCGGGAGAACACCGGGGAGCTGTTTTTT.

This rearrangement joins TRBV4-1 to TRBJ2-2; D unresolved. Trimming took 0 bases from V and 5 from J, leaving 7 bases between them. CDR3 length: 14 residues. From germline, CDR1 is MGHRA and CDR2 YSYEKL. The CDR3 DNA reads as TGCGCCAGCAGCCAAGATCGGCGGACCGGGGAGCTGTTTTTT. Translated, it gives CASSQDRRTGELFF.

This chain joins TRBV6-5 and TRBJ2-7, with D possibly TRBD1 on 6 matching bases. The CDR3 extends over 15 amino acids. The germline gives CDR1 MNHEY, CDR2 SVGAGI. The V and J ends lost 0 bases and 0 bases respectively, with 9 bases between them. CDR3 residues: CASSYSGQSSYEQYF. CDR3 DNA: TGTGCCAGCAGTTACTCTGGACAGAGCTCCTACGAGCAGTACTTC.

V gene TRBV2 combines with J gene TRBJ2-3, with TRBD2 as a possible D gene (6 bases). The germline gives CDR1 SNHLY, CDR2 FYNNEI. Trimming cost V 5 bases and J 4 bases, with 16 bases left between them. The CDR3 length is 15 residues. The CDR3 spells CASSRTHGSADTQYF. CDR3 sequence (DNA): TGTGCCAGCAGTAGGACGCACGGGAGTGCAGATACGCAGTATTTT.

The chain has TRBV11-3 and TRBJ2-2, with TRBD1 matching over 8 bases. Trimming took 3 bases from V and 3 from J; bases not matched to a gene: 3. The germline V gene has CDR1 SGHNT and CDR2 YENEEA. The CDR3 runs 15 residues. CDR3 sequence reads: CASSFGQGDTGELFF. CDR3 nucleotide sequence: TGTGCCAGCAGCTTCGGACAGGGCGACACCGGGGAGCTGTTTTTT.

Comments on this clone: The junction departs from the called germline gene at one end, perhaps through a read error. V usage is TRBV3-1 (or the pseudogene TRBV3-2) and J usage is TRBJ2-5; 7 bases align to TRBD2. CDR1 and CDR2 (germline): LGHDT, YNNKEL (reference sequence). The CDR3 sequence is 17 residues long. This CDR3 is CASSPKLGTTDQEAQYF. In DNA, the CDR3 is TGTGCCAGCAGCCCTAAGCTCGGGACTACCGACCAAGAGGCCCAGTACTTC.

The rearrangement joins TRBV7-3 to TRBJ2-7; a possible D gene is TRBD1 (6 bases). V was clipped by 1 base and J by 2 bases, with 12 bases between them. This CDR3 has 15 residues. CDR1 and CDR2 from the germline V gene are SGHTA and FQGTGA. The CDR3 loop reads CASSLKVGTTYEQYF. The CDR3, as DNA: TGTGCCAGCAGCTTAAAGGTGGGGACAACCTACGAGCAGTACTTC.

The genes are TRBV18 and TRBJ2-2; 10 bases agree with TRBD1. Germline CDR1 and CDR2: KGHSH and LQKENI. V trimming: 3 bases; J trimming: 0 bases; junction bases outside the gene matches: 7. This CDR3 has 18 residues. The CDR3 coding sequence is TGTGCCAGCTCACCGTTCGACAGGGGGCCGGCGAACACCGGGGAGCTGTTTTTT. Its translation is CASSPFDRGPANTGELFF.

This sequence joins TRBV5-5 and TRBJ1-4, with D maybe TRBD1 (6 bases). The CDR3 runs to 15 residues. CDR1 SGHKS and CDR2 YYEKEE come from the germline V gene (reference sequence). Trimming shortened V by 4 bases and J by 7 bases, and 17 bases separated the two germline ends. CDR3 loop: CASSHARQGREKLFF. CDR3 coding DNA: TGTGCCAGCAGCCACGCACGGCAGGGGCGTGAAAAACTGTTTTTT. The whole variable domain, remainder taken from reference TRBV5-5 and TRBJ1-4, is DAGVTQSPTHLIKTRGQQVTLRCSPISGHKSVSWYQQVLGQGPQFIFQYYEKEERGRGNFPDRFSARQFPNYSSELNVNALLLGDSALYLCASSHARQGREKLFFGSGTQLSVL.

The gene calls are TRBV30 and TRBJ2-1; 10 bases fit TRBD1. Germline V gene sequence: CDR1 GTSNPN, CDR2 SVGIG (reference sequence). The trim removed 6 bases at V and 4 bases at J, leaving 9 bases unmatched. The CDR3 has 15 amino acids. The CDR3 protein is CACQEGQGIYNEQFF. CDR3 DNA: TGTGCCTGCCAAGAGGGACAGGGGATTTACAATGAGCAGTTCTTC.

The chain carries TRBV6-5 and TRBJ1-2; D is possibly TRBD1 (5 bases). V was clipped by 5 bases and J by 4 bases, with 11 bases between them. CDR1 is MNHEY, CDR2 SVGAGI, per germline. The CDR3 extends over 13 amino acids. This CDR3 is CASSTDSFYGYTF. Written as DNA, the CDR3 is TGTGCCAGCAGTACTGACAGTTTCTATGGCTACACCTTC.

This chain connects TRBV9 to TRBJ2-1, with 12 nucleotides matching TRBD2. Germline V lookup: CDR1 SGDLS, CDR2 YYNGEE. V was clipped by 3 bases and J by 8 bases; unmatched bases: 6. The CDR3 sequence is 15 residues long. CDR3 bases: TGTGCCAGCAGCGCACCTAGCGGGAGGGCCCATGAGCAGTTCTTC. It encodes CASSAPSGRAHEQFF. The full variable domain, its missing parts supplied by reference TRBV9 and TRBJ2-1, is DSGVTQTPKHLITATGQRVTLRCSPRSGDLSVYWYQQSLDQGLQFLIQYYNGEERAKGNILERFSAQQFPDLHSELNLSSLELGDSALYFCASSAPSGRAHEQFFGPGTRLTVL.

This rearrangement joins TRBV24-1 to TRBJ2-1; possibly TRBD2 for D (7 bases). Germline-derived CDR1 and CDR2 are KGHDR and SFDVKD. This CDR3 is 13 amino acids long. The V and J ends lost 9 bases and 5 bases respectively, with 13 bases between them. CDR3 nucleotides: TGTGCCACCGGGGGGGCCGAGAACAATGAGCAGTTCTTC. Translated, it gives CATGGAENNEQFF.

This sequence joins TRBV5-5 and TRBJ2-7; the D is unclear. Trimming cost V 2 bases and J 5 bases, with 14 bases left between them. The V gene's germline CDR1 is SGHKS and CDR2 YYEKEE (reference sequence). The CDR3 contains 14 residues. This CDR3 is CASSLGKFRNEQYF. The CDR3 coding sequence is TGTGCCAGCAGCTTAGGTAAATTCAGGAACGAGCAGTACTTC.

The rearrangement joins TRBV27 to TRBJ1-1; D might be TRBD1 (5 bases). The CDR3 sequence is 15 residues long. CDR1 is MNHEY and CDR2 is SMNVEV in the germline V gene (reference sequence). Trimming shortened V by 2 bases and J by 0 bases, and 10 bases separated the two germline ends. CDR3 bases: TGTGCCAGCAGTTTAAGGGGTGGGATGAACACTGAAGCTTTCTTT. Its protein product is CASSLRGGMNTEAFF.

The V and J genes are TRBV19 and TRBJ2-3, with TRBD1 matching over 10 bases. V gave up 8 bases and J gave up 5 bases; unmatched junction bases: 13. The CDR3 sequence is 16 residues long. In germline, CDR1 is LNHDA, CDR2 SQIVND (reference sequence). The chain's CDR3 is CASRRSPGQGRDTQYF. Written as DNA, the CDR3 is TGTGCCAGTCGTCGGTCGCCGGGACAGGGGAGAGATACGCAGTATTTT.

This sequence joins TRBV27 and TRBJ2-3; 15 bases agree with TRBD2. CDR1 is MNHEY, CDR2 SMNVEV, per germline (reference sequence). The CDR3 extends over 15 amino acids. With V trimmed by 5 bases and J by 5 bases, 2 bases remained unmatched. The CDR3, as DNA: TGTGCCAGCAGTGGGACTAGCGGGGGGTTAGATACGCAGTATTTT. Translated, it gives CASSGTSGGLDTQYF.

This clone was observed once. This rearrangement joins TRBV19 to TRBJ1-4; perhaps TRBD1 as D (6 bases). Germline assignment: CDR1 LNHDA and CDR2 SQIVND (reference sequence). This CDR3 spans 15 amino acids. V dropped 8 bases and J dropped 0 bases, with 13 bases sitting between them. DNA for the CDR3: TGTGCCAGTGGACCCTGGACAGCAACTAATGAAAAACTGTTTTTT. Amino acid sequence: CASGPWTATNEKLFF.